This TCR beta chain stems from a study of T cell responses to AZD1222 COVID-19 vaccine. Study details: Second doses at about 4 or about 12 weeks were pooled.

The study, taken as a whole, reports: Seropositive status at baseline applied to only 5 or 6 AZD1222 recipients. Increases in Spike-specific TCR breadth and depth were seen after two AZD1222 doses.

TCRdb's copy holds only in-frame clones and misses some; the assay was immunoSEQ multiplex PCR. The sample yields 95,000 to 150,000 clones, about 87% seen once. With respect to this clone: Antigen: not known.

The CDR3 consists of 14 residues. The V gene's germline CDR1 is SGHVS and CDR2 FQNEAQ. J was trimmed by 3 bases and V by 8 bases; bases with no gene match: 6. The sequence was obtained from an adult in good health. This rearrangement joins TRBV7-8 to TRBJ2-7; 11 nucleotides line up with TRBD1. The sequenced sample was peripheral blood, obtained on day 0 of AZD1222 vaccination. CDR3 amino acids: CASGQGAPIYEQYF. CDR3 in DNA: TGTGCCAGCGGACAGGGGGCGCCTATCTACGAGCAGTACTTC.